Below, 3 T cell receptor beta chains from the same sample are listed, as sequenced in a study of control samples from healthy donors and cancer patients. Clones were sequenced by immunoSEQ multiplex PCR, and TCRdb holds only the in-frame ones, with some missing. The sample yields about 110,000 clones, 70% to 85% seen once. The sample taken for sequencing was blood. The origin of the receptors is a young man in good health.

This chain uses TRBV7-2 with TRBJ1-5; D possibly corresponds to TRBD1 (6 bases). Germline CDR1 and CDR2: SGHTA and FQGNSA. Trimming shortened V by 5 bases and J by 3 bases, and 14 bases separated the two germline ends. The CDR3 consists of 15 residues. The CDR3 region is CASSTVQGPNQPQHF. CDR3 DNA sequence: TGTGCCAGCAGCACAGTACAGGGACCCAATCAGCCCCAGCATTTT.

This rearrangement joins TRBV18 to TRBJ2-3, with 7 bases aligning to TRBD2. The length of the CDR3 is 16 residues. V lost 1 base to trimming and J lost 1 base; unmatched junction nucleotides: 5. The V gene's germline CDR1 is KGHSH and CDR2 LQKENI. The CDR3 DNA follows: TGTGCCAGCTCACCACTGGGGGGGGGACGCACAGATACGCAGTATTTT. It specifies CASSPLGGGRTDTQYF.

This clone is categorized as medium-sized (0.01 to 0.1%). The chain uses TRBV6-5 and TRBJ2-5, with no clear D. The V gene lost 6 bases and the J gene lost 4 bases, with 9 bases spanning the gap. This CDR3 region has 12 residues. Germline V gene sequence: CDR1 MNHEY, CDR2 SVGAGI. CDR3 region: CASSRVGETQYF. The CDR3 DNA sequence: TGTGCCAGCAGCCGCGTAGGAGAGACCCAGTACTTC.